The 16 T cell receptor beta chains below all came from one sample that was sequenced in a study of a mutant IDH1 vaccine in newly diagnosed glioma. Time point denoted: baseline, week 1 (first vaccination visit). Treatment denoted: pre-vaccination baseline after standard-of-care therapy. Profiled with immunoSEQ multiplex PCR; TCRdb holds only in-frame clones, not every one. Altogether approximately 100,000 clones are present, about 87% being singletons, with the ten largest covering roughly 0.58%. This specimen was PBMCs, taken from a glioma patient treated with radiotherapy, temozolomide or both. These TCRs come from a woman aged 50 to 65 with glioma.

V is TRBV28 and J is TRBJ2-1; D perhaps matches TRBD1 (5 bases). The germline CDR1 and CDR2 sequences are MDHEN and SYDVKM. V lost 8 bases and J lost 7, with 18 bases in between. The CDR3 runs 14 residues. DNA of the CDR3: TGTGCCAGCCGCCCAACCAGGGCGGCGAATGAGCAGTTCTTC. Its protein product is CASRPTRAANEQFF.

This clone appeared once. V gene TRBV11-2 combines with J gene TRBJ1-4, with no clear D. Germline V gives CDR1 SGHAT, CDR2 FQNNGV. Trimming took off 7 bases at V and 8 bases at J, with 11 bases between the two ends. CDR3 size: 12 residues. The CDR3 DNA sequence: TGTGCCAGCAAATCCCCGGAAGAAAAACTGTTTTTT. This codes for CASKSPEEKLFF.

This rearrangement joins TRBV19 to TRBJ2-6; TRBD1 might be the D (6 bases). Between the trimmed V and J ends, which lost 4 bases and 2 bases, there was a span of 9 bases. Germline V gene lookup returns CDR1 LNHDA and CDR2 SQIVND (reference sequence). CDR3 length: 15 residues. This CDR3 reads CASSRSGAGANVLTF. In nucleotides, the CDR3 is TGTGCCAGTAGTAGATCAGGGGCTGGGGCCAACGTCCTGACTTTC.

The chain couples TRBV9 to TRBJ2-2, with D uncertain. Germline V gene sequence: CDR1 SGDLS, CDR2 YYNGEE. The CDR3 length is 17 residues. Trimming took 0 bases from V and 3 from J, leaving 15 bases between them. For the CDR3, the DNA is TGTGCCAGCAGCGTAGCGGGCGGACCGAGAGACACCGGGGAGCTGTTTTTT. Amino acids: CASSVAGGPRDTGELFF.

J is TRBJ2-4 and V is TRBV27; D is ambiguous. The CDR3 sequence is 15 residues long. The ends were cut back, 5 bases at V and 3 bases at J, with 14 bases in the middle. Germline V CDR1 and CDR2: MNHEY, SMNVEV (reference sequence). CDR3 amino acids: CASSPMVVGKNIQYF. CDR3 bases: TGTGCCAGCAGTCCAATGGTGGTAGGCAAAAACATTCAGTACTTC.

This chain's CDR3 is CASSLVFRGLDEQYF. The CDR3 nucleotides are TGCGCCAGCAGCTTGGTTTTCAGGGGCTTGGACGAGCAGTACTTC. The chain has TRBV5-1 and TRBJ2-7; D might be TRBD1 (6 bases). V was pared by 0 bases and J by 5 bases, with 15 bases between. The CDR3 length is 15 residues. Germline assignment: CDR1 SGHRS and CDR2 YFSETQ.

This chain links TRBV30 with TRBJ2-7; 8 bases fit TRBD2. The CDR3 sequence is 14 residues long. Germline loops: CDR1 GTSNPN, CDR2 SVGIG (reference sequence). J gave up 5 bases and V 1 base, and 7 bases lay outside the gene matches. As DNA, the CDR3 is TGTGCCTGGAGTGGCGGGAGGTTCATGGACGAGCAGTACTTC. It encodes CAWSGGRFMDEQYF.

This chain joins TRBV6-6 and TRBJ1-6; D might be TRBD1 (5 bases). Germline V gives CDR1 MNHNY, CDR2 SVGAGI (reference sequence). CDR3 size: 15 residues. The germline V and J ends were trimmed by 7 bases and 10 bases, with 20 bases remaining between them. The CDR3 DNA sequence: TGTGCCAGCAAAATGGGGGATGGGTGGGGATCACCCCTCCACTTT. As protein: CASKMGDGWGSPLHF.

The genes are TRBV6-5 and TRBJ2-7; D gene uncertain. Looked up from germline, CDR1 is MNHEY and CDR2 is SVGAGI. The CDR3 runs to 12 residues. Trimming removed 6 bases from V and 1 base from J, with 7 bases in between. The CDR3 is CASRAPSYEQYF. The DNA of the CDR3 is TGTGCCAGCAGGGCCCCTTCCTACGAGCAGTACTTC.

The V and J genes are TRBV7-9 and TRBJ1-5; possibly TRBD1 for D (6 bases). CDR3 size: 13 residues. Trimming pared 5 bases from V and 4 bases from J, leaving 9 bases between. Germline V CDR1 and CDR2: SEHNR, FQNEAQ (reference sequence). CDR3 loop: CASSLRGNQPQHF. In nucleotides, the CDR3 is TGTGCCAGCAGCCTCAGGGGTAATCAGCCCCAGCATTTT.

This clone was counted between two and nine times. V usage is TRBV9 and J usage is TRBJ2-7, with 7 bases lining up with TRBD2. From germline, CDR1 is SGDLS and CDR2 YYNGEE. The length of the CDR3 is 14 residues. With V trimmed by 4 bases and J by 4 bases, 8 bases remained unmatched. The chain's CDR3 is CASSPPSGVYEQYF. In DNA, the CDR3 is TGTGCCAGCAGCCCACCCAGCGGGGTATACGAGCAGTACTTC.

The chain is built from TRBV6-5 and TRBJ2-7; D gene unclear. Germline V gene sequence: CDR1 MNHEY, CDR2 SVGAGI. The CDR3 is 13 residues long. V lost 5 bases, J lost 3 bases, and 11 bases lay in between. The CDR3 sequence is CASSRQRNYEQYF. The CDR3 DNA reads TGTGCCAGCAGTCGCCAACGTAACTACGAGCAGTACTTC.

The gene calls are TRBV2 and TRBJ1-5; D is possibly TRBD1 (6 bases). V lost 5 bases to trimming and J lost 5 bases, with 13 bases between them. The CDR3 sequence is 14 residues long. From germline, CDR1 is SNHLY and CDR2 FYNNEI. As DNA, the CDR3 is TGTGCCAGCAGTCCGACAGGACGATATCAGCCCCAGCATTTT. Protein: CASSPTGRYQPQHF.

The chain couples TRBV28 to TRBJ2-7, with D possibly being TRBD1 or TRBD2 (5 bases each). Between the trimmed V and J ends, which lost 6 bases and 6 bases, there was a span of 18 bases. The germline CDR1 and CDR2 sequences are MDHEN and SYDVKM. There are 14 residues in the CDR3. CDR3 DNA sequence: TGTGCCAGCAGACCTCCGGGGCCCGCCTTCGAGCAGTACTTC. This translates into CASRPPGPAFEQYF.

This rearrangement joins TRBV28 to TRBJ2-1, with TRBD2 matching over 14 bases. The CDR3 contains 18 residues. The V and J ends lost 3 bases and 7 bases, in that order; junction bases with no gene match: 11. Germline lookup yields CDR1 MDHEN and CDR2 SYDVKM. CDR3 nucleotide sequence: TGTGCCAGCAGTTTGGCCCGACCGACTAGCGGGAGGGATAATGAGCAGTTCTTC. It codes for CASSLARPTSGRDNEQFF.

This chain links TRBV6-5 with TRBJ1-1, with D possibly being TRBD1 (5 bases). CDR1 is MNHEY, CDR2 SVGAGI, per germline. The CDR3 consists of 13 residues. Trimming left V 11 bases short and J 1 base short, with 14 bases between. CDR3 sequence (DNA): TGTGCCTGCGCGGGACGAGAGAACACTGAAGCTTTCTTT. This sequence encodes CACAGRENTEAFF.